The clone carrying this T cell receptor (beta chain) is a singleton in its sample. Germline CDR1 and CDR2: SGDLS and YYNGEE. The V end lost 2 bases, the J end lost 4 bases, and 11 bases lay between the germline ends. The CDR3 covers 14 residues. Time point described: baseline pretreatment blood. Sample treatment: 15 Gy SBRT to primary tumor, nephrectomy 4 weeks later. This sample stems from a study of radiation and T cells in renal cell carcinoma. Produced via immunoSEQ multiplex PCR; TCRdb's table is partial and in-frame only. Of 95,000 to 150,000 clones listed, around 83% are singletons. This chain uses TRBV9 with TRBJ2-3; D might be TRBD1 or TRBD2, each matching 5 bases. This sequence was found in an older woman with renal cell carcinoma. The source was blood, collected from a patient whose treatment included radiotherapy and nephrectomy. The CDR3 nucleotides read TGTGCCAGCAGCGTCGGGACCCTGGCAGATACGCAGTATTTT. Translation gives CASSVGTLADTQYF.